This entry concerns a single T cell receptor (beta chain). What it recognizes is unknown. TCRdb's table, derived via immunoSEQ multiplex PCR, lists solely in-frame clones and lacks some. This table has around 2,000,000 clones, approximately 94% appearing once. The data derive from a study of shared clonotypes between healthy human individuals. Study context: The donor group consisted of two women and a few men, aged 18 to 49. Per donor, CD8 memory used one plate, CD8 naive used two, CD4 memory used three and CD4 naive used three.

Notes on the study in general: Few donors limited the genetic and exposure-history diversity represented.

CDR1 is MDHEN, CDR2 SYDVKM, per germline. This CDR3 has 16 amino acids. The V end lost 3 bases, the J end lost 0 bases, and 12 bases lay between the germline ends. Only CD45RO-negative cells positively selected for CCR7 counted as naive CD8 cells, so terminally differentiated effector memory CD45RA+ cells were excluded. Donors were healthy HIV-negative adults without recently reported acute infections or vaccinations. This chain links TRBV28 with TRBJ1-3; D remains unclear. The origin of this receptor is a man aged 18 to 30 in good health. The source material was naive CD8+ T cells sorted from blood. CDR3 in amino acids: CASSLLVPGSGNTIYF. In DNA, the CDR3 is TGTGCCAGCAGTTTGTTAGTACCCGGCTCTGGAAACACCATATATTTT.